This T cell receptor (beta chain) was found in a study of shared clonotypes between healthy human individuals. Study details: Each donor's CD4 naive and CD4 memory cells filled three plates apiece, CD8 naive two, and CD8 memory one.

As to this clone: What it recognizes is unknown.

The data were produced by immunoSEQ multiplex PCR, yet TCRdb's version contains in-frame clones alone and is incomplete. The data show about 1.5 million clones, with approximately 98% seen just once and 0.4% to 0.55% held by the top ten. Each donor was a Caucasian adult residing in Nashville, Tennessee. Findings and caveats of the study: Estimated richness was generally greater in naive than memory subsets.

Trimming removed 0 bases from V and 9 bases from J, with 7 bases in between. The germline CDR1 and CDR2 sequences are SGHRS and YFSETQ. The CDR3 covers 12 residues. J is TRBJ2-1 and V is TRBV5-1, with a weak D call TRBD2 (5 bases). The sequencing sample was made of naive CD4+ T cells sorted from blood. Subset here: CD45RA+ positively selected. The TCR sequence derives from a young man in good health. Here the CDR3 reads CASSLASTEQFF. As DNA, the CDR3 is TGCGCCAGCAGCTTGGCTAGCACTGAGCAGTTCTTC.